This T cell receptor beta chain was captured in a study of T cells after yellow fever vaccination. For the study at large: Any fraction with a low cell number was prepared using SMART-Seq v4 Ultra Low Input.

J was trimmed by 0 bases and V by 4 bases; bases with no gene match: 3. The CDR3 is made up of 16 amino acids. Germline V gene data show CDR1 as MGHDK and CDR2 as SYGVNS. MiXCR, applied by TCRdb to the 5' RACE reads, yields one record per CDR3 protein. The sample records about 250,000 distinct CDR3 sequences, roughly 4% being singletons. Whole-study results and caveats: By day 5 rather than day 15, the secondary response had peaked, though it was weaker. Contaminating bulk clonotypes could be abundant in FACS-sorted repertoires. Clonotypes found in both CD4 and CD8 compartments made up a small share.

In this sample, this clonotype turned up many times. Antigen specificity is unknown. Sequencing was performed on PBMCs, taken 15 days after the yellow fever booster vaccination. The TCR originated in a young man who received the YFV17D yellow fever vaccine. The V call is TRBV25-1, the J call TRBJ2-3; 11 bases map to TRBD2. CDR3 amino acids: CASSALAGVSTDTQYF. CDR3 bases: TGTGCCAGCAGTGCACTAGCGGGGGTAAGCACAGATACGCAGTATTTT.